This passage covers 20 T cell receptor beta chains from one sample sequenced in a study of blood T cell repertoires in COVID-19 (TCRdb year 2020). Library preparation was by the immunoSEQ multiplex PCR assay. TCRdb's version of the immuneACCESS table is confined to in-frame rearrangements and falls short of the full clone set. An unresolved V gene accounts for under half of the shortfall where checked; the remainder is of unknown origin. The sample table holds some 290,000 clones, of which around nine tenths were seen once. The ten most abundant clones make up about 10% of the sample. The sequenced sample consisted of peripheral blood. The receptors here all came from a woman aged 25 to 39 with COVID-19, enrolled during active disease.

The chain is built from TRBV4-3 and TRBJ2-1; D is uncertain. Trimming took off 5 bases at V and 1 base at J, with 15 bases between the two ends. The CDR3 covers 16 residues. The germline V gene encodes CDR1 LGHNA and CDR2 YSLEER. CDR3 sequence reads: CASSTLPGGSYNEQFF. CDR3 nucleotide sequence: TGCGCCAGCAGCACCCTCCCCGGCGGTTCCTACAATGAGCAGTTCTTC.

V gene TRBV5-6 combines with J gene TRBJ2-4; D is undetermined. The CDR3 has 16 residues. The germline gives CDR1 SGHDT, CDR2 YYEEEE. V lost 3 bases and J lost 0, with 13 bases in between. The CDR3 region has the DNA TGTGCCAGCAGCTCCCTCCCCAGGCTAGCCAAAAACATTCAGTACTTC. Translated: CASSSLPRLAKNIQYF.

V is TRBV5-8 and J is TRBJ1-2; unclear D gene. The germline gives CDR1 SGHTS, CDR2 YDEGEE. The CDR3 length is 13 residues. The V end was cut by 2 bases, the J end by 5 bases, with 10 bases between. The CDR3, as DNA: TGTGCCAGCAGCTTTTCGGCGGGATATGGCTACACCTTC. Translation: CASSFSAGYGYTF.

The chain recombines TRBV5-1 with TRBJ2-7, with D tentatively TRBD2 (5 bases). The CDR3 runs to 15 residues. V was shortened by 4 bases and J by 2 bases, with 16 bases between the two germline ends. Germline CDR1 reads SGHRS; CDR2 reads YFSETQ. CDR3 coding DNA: TGCGCCAGCAGCCTACTCGGGGTAACTACCTACGAGCAGTACTTC. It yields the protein CASSLLGVTTYEQYF.

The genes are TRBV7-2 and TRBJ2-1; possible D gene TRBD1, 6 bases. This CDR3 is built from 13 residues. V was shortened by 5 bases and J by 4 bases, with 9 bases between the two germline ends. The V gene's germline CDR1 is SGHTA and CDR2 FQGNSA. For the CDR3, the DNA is TGTGCCAGCAGCCGGGACATTTACAATGAGCAGTTCTTC. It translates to CASSRDIYNEQFF.

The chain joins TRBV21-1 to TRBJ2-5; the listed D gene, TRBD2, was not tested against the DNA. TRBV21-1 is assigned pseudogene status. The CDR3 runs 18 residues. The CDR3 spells CASRKGLLAGDEVETQYF. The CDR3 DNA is TGTGCCAGCAGGAAGGGGTTGCTAGCGGGAGATGAGGTGGAGACCCAGTACTTC.

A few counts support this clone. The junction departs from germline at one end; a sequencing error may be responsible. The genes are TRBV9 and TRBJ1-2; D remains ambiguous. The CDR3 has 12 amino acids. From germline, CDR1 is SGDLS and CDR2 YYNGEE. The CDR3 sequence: CASSVENRERIF. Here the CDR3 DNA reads TGTGCCAGCAGCGTAGAGAACCGGGAGAGGATCTTC.

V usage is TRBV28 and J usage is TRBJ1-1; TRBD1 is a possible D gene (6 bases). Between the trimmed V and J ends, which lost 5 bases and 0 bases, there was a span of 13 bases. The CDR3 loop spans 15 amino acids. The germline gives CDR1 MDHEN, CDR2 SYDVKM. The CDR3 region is CASSLPGTLNTEAFF. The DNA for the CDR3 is TGTGCCAGCAGTCTACCCGGGACACTGAACACTGAAGCTTTCTTT.

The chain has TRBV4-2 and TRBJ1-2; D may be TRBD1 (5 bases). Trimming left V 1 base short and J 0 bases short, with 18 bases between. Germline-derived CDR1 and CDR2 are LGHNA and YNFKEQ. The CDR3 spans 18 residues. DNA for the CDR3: TGTGCCAGCAGCCAAGTTTCGGTCCCGGGGACTCCTAACTATGGCTACACCTTC. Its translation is CASSQVSVPGTPNYGYTF.

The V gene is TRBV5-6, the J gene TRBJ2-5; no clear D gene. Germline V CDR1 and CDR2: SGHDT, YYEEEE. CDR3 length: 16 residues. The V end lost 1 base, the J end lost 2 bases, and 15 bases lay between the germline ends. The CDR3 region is CASSLYQRPTQETQYF. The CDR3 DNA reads TGTGCCAGCAGCTTGTATCAGCGACCAACTCAAGAGACCCAGTACTTC.

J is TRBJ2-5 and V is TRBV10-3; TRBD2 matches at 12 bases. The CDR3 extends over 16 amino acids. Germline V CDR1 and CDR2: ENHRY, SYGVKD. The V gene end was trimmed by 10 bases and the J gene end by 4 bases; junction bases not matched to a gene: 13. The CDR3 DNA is TGTGCCAGCCAGAGCCCGACTAGCGGGAGCCCAGAGACCCAGTACTTC. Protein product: CASQSPTSGSPETQYF.

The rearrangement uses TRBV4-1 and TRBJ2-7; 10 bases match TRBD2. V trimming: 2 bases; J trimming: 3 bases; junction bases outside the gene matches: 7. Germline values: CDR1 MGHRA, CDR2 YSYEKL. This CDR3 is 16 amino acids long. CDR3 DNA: TGCGCCAGCAGCCAATTACTAGCGGGGACGGGCTACGAGCAGTACTTC. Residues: CASSQLLAGTGYEQYF.

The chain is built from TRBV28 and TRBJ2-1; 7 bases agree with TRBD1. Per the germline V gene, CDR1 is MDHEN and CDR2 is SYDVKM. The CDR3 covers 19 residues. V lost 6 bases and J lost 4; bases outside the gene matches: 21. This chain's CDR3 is CASSPPGRTGRWAYNEQFF. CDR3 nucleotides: TGTGCCAGCAGCCCTCCGGGTAGGACAGGACGTTGGGCATACAATGAGCAGTTCTTC. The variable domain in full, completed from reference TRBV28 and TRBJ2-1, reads DVKVTQSSRYLVKRTGEKVFLECVQDMDHENMFWYRQDPGLGLRLIYFSYDVKMKEKGDIPEGYSVSREKKERFSLILESASTNQTSMYLCASSPPGRTGRWAYNEQFFGPGTRLTVL.

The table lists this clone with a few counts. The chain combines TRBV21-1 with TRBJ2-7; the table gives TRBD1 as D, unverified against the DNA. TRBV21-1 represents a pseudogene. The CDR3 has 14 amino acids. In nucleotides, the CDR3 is TGTGCCAGCAGCAATCAGGACAGCTCCTACGAGCAGTACTTC. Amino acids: CASSNQDSSYEQYF.

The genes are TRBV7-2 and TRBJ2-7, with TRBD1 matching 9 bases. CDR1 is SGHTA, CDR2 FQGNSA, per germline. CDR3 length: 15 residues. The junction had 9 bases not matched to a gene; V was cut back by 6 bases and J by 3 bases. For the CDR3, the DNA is TGTGCCAGCAGGATCACGACAGGGGGAAGCTACGAGCAGTACTTC. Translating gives CASRITTGGSYEQYF.

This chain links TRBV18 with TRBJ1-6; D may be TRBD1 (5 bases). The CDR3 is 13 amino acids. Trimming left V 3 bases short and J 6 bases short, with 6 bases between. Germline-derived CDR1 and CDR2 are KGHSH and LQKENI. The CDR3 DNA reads TGTGCCAGCTCACCGGACACTAATTCACCCCTCCACTTT. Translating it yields CASSPDTNSPLHF.

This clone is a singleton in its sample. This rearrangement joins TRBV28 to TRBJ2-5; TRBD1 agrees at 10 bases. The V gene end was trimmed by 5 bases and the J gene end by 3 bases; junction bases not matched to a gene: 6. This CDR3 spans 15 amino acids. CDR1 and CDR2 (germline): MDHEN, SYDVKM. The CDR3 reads CASSLSGTGEETQYF. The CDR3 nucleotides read TGTGCCAGCAGTCTTTCCGGGACAGGGGAAGAGACCCAGTACTTC. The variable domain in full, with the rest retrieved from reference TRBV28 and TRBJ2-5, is DVKVTQSSRYLVKRTGEKVFLECVQDMDHENMFWYRQDPGLGLRLIYFSYDVKMKEKGDIPEGYSVSREKKERFSLILESASTNQTSMYLCASSLSGTGEETQYFGPGTRLLVL.

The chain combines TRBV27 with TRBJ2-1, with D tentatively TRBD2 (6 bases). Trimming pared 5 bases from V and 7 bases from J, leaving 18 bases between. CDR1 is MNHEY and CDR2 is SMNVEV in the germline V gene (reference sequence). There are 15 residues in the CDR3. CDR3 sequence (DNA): TGTGCCAGCAGTCCTGAGCAGGGCGGGACGAATGAGCAGTTCTTC. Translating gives CASSPEQGGTNEQFF.

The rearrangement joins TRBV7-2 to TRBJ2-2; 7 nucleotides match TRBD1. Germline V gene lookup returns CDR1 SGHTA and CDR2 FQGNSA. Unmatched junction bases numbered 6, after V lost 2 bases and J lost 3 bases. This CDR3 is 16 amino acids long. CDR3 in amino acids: CASSLPGQLDTGELFF. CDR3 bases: TGTGCCAGCAGCTTACCGGGACAGCTCGACACCGGGGAGCTGTTTTTT.

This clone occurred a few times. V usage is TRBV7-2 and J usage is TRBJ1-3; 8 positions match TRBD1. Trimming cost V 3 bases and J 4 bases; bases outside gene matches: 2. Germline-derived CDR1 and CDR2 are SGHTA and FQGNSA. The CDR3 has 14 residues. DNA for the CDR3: TGTGCCAGCAGCTTGAGGACAGGGGGAAACACCATATATTTT. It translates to CASSLRTGGNTIYF.